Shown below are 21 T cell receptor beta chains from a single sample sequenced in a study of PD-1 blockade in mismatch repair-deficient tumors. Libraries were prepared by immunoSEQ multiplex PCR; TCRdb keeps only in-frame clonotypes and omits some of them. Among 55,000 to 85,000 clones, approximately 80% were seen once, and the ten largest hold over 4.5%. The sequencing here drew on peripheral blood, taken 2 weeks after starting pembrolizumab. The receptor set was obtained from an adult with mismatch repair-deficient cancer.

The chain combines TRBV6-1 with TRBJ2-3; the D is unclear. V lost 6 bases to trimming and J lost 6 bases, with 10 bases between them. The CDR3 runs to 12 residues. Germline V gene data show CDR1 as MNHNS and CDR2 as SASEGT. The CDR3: CASSPPTDTQYF. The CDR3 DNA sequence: TGTGCCAGCAGCCCGCCCACGGATACGCAGTATTTT.

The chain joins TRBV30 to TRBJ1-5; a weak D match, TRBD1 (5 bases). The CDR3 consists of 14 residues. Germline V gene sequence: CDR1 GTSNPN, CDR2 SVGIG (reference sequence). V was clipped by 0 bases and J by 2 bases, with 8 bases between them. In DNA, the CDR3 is TGTGCCTGGAGTGTATCGACAGGCAATCAGCCCCAGCATTTT. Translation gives CAWSVSTGNQPQHF.

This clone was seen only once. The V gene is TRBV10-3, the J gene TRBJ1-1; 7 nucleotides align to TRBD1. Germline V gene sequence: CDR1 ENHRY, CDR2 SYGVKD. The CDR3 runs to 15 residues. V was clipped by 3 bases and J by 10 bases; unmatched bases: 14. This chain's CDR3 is CAISDLSITGDGAFF. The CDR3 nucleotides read TGTGCCATCAGTGATCTTTCGATCACAGGGGATGGAGCTTTCTTT.

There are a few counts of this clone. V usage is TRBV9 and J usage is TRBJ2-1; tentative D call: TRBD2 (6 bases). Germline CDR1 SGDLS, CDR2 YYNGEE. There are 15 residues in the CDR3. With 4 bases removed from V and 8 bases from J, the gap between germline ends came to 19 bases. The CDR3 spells CASSPPGGRSYEQFF. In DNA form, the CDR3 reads TGTGCCAGCAGCCCCCCTGGGGGGAGATCGTATGAGCAGTTCTTC.

The CDR3 sequence is CASSQGATVTYNEQFF. CDR3 sequence (DNA): TGTGCCAGTAGTCAGGGAGCGACGGTGACCTACAATGAGCAGTTCTTC. The chain links TRBV19 to TRBJ2-1; D may match TRBD1 or TRBD2 (5 bases each). The CDR3 has 16 residues. Germline CDR1 and CDR2: LNHDA and SQIVND (reference sequence). Trimming cost V 5 bases and J 2 bases, with 16 bases left between them.

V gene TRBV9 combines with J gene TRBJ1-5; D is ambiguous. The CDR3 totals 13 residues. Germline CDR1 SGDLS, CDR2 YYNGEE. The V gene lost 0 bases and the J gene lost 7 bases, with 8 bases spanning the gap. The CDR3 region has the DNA TGTGCCAGCAGCGTAGAGGCTGGGCAGCCCCAGCATTTT. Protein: CASSVEAGQPQHF.

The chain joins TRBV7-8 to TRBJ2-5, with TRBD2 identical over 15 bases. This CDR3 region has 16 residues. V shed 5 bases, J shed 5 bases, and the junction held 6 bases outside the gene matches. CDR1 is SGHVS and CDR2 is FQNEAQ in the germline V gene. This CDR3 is CASSRTSGRALETQYF. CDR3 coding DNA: TGTGCCAGCAGCCGGACTAGCGGGAGGGCCCTGGAGACCCAGTACTTC.

The CDR3 reads CASSAGQGGNNEQFF. In DNA form, the CDR3 reads TGCGCCAGCAGCGCAGGACAGGGGGGAAACAATGAGCAGTTCTTC. The V call is TRBV5-1, the J call TRBJ2-1; 10 bases match TRBD1. With V trimmed by 4 bases and J by 5 bases, 6 bases remained unmatched. Germline-derived CDR1 and CDR2 are SGHRS and YFSETQ. The CDR3 is 15 residues long.

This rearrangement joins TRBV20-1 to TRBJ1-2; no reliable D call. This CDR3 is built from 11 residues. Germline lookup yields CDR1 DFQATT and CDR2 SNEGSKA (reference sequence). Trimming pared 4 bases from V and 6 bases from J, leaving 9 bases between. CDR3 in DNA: TGCAGTGCTAAAGTTGGCAATGGCTACACCTTC. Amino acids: CSAKVGNGYTF.

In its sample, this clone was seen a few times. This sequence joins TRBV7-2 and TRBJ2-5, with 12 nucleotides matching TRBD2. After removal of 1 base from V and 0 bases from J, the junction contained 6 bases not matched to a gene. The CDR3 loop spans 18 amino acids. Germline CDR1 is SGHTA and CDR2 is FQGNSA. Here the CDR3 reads CASSLELAGGGDQETQYF. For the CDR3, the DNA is TGTGCCAGCAGCTTAGAGCTAGCGGGAGGGGGGGACCAAGAGACCCAGTACTTC.

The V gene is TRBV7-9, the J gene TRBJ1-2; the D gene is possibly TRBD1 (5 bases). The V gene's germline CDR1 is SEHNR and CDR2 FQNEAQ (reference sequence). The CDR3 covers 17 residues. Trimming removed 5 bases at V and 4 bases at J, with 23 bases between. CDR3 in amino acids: CASSPGGGTDHPYGYTF. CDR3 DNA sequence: TGTGCCAGCAGCCCTGGCGGCGGGACGGATCACCCCTATGGCTACACCTTC.

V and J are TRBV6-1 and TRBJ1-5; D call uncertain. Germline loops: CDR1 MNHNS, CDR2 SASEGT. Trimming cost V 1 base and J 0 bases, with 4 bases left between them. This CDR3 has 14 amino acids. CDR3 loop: CASSEERSNQPQHF. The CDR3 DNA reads TGTGCCAGCAGTGAAGAACGTAGCAATCAGCCCCAGCATTTT.

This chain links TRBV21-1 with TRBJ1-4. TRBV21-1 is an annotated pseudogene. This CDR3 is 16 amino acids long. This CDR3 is CASSKRSGTDNEKLFF. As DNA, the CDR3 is TGTGCCAGCAGCAAAAGGAGCGGGACGGATAATGAAAAACTGTTTTTT.

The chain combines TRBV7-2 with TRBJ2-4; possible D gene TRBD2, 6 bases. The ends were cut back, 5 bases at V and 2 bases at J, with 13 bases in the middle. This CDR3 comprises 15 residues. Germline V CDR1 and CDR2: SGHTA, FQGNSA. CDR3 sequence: CASSLGGVSKNIQYF. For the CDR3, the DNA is TGTGCCAGCAGCCTCGGCGGGGTGTCCAAAAACATTCAGTACTTC.

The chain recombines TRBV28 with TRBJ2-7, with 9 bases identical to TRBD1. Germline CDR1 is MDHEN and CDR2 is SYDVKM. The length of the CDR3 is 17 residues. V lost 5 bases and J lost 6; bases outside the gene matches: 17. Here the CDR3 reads CASSIIRGDRDLSEQYF. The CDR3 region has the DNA TGTGCCAGCAGTATCATTAGGGGGGACAGGGACTTATCCGAGCAGTACTTC.

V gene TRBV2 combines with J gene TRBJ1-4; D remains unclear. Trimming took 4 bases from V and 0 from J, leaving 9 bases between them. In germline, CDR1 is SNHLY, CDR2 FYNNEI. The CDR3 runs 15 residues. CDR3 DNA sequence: TGTGCCAGCAGTGGGAGGCAGTCAACTAATGAAAAACTGTTTTTT. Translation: CASSGRQSTNEKLFF.

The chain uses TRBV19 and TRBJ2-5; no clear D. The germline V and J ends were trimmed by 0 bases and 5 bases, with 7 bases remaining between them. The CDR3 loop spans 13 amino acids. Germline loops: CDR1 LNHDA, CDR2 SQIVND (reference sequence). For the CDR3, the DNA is TGTGCCAGTAGTATAGAGCGGTCTGAGACCCAGTACTTC. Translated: CASSIERSETQYF.

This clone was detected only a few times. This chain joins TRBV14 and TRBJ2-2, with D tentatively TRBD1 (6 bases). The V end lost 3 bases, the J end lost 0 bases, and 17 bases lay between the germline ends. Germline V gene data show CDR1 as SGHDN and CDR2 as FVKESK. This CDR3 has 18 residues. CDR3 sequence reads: CASSQPRGEFTNTGELFF. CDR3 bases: TGTGCCAGCAGCCAGCCCAGGGGAGAATTTACGAACACCGGGGAGCTGTTTTTT.

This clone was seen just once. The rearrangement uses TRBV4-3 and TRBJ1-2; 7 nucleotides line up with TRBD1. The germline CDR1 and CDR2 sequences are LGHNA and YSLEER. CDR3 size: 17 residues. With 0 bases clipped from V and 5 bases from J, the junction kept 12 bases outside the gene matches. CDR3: CASSQDWGLGQSYGYTF. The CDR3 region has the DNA TGCGCCAGCAGCCAAGATTGGGGTTTGGGACAGAGTTATGGCTACACCTTC.

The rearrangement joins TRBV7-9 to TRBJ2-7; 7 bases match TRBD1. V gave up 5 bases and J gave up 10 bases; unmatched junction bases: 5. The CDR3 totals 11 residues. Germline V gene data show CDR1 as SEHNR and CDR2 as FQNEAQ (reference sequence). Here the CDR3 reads CASSGQVIQYF. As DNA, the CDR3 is TGTGCCAGCAGCGGACAGGTTATTCAGTACTTC.

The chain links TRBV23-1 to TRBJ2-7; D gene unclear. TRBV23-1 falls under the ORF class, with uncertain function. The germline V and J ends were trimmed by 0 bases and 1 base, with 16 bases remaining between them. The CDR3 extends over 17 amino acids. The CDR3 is CASSQSRVSIPSYEQYF. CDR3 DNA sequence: TGCGCCAGCAGTCAATCGAGAGTATCTATCCCATCCTACGAGCAGTACTTC.